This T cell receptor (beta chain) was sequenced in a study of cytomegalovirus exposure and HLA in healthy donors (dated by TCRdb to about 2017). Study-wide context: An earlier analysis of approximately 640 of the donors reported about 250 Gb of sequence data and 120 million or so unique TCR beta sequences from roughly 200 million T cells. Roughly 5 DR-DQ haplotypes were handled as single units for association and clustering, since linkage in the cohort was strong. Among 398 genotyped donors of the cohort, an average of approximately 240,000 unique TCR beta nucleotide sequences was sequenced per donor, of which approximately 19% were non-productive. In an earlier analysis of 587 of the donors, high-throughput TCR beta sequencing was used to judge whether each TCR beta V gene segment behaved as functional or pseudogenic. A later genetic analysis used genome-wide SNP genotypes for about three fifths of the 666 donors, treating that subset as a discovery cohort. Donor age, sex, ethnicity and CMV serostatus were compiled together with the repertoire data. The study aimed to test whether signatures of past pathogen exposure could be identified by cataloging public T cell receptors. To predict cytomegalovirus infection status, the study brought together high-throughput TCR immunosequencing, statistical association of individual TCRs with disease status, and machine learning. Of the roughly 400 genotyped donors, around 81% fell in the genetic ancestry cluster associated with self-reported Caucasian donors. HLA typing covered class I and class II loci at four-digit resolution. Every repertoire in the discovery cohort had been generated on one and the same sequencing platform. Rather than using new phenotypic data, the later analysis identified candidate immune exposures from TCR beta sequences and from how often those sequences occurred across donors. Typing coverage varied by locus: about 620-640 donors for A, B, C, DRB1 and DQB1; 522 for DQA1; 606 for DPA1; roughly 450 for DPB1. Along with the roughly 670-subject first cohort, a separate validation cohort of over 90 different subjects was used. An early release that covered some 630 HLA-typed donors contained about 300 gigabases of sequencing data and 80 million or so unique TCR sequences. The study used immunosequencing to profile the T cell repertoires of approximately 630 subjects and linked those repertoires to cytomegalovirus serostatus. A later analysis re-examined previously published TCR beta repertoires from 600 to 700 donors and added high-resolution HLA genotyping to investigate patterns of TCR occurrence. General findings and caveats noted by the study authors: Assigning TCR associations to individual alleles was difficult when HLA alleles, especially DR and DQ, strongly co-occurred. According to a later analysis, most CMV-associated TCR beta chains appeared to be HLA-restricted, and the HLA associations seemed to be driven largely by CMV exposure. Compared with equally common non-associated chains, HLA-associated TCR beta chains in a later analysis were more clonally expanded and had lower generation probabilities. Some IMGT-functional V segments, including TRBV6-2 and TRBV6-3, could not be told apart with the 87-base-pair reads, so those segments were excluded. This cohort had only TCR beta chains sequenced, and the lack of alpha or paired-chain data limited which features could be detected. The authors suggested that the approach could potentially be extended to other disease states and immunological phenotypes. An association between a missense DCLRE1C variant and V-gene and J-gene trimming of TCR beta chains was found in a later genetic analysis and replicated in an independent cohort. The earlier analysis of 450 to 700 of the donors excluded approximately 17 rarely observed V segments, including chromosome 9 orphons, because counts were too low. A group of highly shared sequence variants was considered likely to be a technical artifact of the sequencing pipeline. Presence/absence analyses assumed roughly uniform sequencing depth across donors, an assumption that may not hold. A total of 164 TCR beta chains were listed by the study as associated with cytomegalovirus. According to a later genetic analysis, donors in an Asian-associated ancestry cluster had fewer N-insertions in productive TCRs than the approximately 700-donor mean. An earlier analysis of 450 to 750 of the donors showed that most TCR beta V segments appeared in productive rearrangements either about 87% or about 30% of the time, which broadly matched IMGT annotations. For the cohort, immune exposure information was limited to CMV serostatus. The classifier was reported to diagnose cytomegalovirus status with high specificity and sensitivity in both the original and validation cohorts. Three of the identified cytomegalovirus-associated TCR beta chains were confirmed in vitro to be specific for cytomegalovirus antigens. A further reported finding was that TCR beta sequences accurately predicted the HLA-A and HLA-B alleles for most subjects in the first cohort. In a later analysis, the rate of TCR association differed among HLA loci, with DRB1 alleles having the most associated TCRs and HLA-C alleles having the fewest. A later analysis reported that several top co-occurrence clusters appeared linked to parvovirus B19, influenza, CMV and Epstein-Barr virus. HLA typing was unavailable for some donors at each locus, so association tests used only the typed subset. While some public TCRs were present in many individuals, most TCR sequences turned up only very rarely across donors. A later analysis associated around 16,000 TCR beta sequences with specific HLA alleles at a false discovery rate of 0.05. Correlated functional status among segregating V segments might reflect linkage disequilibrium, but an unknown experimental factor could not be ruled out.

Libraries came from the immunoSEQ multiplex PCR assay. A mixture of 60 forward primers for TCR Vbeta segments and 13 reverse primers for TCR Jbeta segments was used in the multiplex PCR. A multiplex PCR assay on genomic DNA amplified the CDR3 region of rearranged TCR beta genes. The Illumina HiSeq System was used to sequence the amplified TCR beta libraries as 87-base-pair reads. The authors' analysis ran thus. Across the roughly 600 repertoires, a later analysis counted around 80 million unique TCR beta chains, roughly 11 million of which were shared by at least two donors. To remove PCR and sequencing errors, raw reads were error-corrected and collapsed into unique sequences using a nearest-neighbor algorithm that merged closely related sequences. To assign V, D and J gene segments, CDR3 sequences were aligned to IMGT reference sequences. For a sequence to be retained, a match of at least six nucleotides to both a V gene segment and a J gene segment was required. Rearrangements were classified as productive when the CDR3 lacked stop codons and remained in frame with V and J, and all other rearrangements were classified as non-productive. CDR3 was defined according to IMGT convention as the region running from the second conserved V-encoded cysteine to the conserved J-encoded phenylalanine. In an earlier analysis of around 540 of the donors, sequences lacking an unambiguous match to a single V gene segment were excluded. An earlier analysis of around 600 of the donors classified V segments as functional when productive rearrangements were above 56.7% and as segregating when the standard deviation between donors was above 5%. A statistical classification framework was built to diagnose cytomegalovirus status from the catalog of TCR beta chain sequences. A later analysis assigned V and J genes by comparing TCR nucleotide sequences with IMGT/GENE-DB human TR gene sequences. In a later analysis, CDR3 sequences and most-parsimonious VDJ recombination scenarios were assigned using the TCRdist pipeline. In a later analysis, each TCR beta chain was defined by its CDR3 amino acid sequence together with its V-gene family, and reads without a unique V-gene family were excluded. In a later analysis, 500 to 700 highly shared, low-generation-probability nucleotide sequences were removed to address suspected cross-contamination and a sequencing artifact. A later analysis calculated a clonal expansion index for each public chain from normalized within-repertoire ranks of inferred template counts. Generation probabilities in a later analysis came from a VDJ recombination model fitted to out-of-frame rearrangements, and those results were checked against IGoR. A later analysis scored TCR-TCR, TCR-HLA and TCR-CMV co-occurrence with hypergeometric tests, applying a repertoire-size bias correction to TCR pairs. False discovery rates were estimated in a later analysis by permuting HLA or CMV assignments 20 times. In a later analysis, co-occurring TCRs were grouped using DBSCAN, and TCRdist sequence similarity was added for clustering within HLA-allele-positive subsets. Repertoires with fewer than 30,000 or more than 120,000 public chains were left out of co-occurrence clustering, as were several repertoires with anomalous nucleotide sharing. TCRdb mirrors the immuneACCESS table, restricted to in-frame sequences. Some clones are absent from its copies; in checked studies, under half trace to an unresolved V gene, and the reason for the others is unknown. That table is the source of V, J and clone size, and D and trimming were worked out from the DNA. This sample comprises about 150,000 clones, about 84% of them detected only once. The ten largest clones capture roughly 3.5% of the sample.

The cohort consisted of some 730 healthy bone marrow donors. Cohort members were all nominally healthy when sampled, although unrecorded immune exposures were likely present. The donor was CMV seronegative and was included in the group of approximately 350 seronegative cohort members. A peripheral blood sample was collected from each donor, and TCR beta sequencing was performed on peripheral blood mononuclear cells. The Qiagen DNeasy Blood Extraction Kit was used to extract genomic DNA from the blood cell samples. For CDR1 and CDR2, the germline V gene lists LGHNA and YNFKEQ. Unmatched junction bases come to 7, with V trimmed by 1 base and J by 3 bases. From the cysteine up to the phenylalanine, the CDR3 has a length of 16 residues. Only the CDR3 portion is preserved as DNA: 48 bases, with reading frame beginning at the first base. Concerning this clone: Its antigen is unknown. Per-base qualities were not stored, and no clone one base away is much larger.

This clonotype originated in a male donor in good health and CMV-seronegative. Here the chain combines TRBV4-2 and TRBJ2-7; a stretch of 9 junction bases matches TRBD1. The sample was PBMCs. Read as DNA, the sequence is TGTGCCAGCAGCCAAGTTGTCGGGACAGGGTTCTACGAGCAGTACTTC. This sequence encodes CASSQVVGTGFYEQYF.